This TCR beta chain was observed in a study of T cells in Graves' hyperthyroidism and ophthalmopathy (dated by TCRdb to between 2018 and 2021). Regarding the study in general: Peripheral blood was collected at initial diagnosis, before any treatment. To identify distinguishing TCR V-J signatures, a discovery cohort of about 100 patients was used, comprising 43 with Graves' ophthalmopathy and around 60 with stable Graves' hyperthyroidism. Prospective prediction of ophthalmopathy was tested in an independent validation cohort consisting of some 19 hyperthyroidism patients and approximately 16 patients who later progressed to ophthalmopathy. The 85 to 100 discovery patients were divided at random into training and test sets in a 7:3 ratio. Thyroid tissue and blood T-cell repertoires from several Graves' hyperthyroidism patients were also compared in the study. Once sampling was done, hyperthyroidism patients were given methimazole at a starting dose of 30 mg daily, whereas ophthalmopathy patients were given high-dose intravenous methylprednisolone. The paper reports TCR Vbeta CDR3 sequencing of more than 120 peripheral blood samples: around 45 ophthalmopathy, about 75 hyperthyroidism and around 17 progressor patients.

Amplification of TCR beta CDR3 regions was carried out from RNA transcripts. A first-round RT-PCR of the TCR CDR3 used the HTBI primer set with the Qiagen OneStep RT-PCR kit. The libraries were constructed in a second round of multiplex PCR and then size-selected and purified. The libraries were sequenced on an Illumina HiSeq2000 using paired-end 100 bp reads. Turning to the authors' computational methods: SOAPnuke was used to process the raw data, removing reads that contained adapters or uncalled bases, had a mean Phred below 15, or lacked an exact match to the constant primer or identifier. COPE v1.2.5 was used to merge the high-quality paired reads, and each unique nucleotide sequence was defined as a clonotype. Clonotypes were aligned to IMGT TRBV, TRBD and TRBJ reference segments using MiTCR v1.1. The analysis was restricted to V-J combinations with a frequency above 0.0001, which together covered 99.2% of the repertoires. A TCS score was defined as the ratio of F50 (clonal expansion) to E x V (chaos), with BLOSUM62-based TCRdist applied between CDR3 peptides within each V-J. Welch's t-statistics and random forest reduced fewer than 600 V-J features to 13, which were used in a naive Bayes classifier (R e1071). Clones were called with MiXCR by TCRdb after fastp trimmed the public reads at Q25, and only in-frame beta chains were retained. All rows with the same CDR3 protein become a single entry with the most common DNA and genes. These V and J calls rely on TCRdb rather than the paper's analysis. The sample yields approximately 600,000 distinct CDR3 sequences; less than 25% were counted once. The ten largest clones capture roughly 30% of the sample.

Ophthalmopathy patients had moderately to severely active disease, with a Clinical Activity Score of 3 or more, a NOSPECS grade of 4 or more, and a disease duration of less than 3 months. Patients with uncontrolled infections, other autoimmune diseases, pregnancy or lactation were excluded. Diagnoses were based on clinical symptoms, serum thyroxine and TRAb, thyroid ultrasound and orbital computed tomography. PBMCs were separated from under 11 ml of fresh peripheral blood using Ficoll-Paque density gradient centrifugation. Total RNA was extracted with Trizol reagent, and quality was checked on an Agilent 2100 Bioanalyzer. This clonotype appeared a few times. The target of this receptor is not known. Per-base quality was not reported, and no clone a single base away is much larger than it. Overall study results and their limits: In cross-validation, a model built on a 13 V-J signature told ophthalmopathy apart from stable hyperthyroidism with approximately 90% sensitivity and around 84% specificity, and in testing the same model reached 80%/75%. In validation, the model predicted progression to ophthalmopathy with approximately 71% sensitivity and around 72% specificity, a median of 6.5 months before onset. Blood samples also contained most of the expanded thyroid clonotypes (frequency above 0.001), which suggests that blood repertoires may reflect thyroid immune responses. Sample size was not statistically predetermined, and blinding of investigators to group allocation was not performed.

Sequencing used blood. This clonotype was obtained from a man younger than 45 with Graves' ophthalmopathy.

The encoded CDR3 is CASSQPLAGPYNEQFF. The sequence in DNA is TGCGCCAGCAGCCAACCTCTAGCGGGACCCTACAATGAGCAGTTCTTC. Recombination connected TRBV4-1 to TRBJ2-1, with 9 bases matching TRBD2. The germline V gene sets CDR1 to MGHRA and CDR2 to YSYEKL. V loses 2 bases at its end and J loses 2 bases; junction bases beyond the gene matches: 4. The CDR3, from cysteine to phenylalanine, totals 16 residues. Only the CDR3 DNA is retained, 48 bases long and in frame from the first base.